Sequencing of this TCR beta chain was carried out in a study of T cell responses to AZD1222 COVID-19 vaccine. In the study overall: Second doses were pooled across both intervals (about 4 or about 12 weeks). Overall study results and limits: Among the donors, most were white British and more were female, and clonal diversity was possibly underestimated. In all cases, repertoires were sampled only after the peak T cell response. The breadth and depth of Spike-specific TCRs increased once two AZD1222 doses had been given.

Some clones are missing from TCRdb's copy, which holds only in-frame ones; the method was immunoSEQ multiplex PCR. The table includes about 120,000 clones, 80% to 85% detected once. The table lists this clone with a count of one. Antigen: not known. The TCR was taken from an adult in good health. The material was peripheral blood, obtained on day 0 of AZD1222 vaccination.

In DNA, the CDR3 is TGCAGCGCCCTGGGGCACCCCATGAACACTGAAGCTTTCTTT. Its translation: CSALGHPMNTEAFF. The J gene is TRBJ1-1, the V gene TRBV29-1, with a weak D call TRBD1 (5 bases). CDR3 length equals 14 residues. V was cut by 7 bases and J by 0 bases, with 15 bases left in between. In germline, CDR1 is SQVTM, CDR2 ANQGSEA.